This T cell receptor (beta chain) was captured in a study of blood T cells in healthy people across ages. The table lists this clonotype with a few counts. With a J-beta primer mix and a sample-barcoded 5' primer, a second PCR ran roughly 6 to 11 cycles. Each TCR beta cDNA got a 12-nucleotide random molecular identifier. Every sample gave at least 2.5 million paired-end reads containing CDR3. TCRdb processed the 5' RACE reads anew with MiXCR; each CDR3 protein has one entry. The table includes roughly 1,800,000 distinct CDR3 sequences, 49% detected once. From germline, CDR1 is MNHNY and CDR2 SVGAGI (reference sequence). The CDR3 is 13 residues long. The V end was cut by 6 bases, the J end by 4 bases, with 13 bases between. Staff drew roughly 10 milliliters of peripheral blood from each donor.

Specimen: blood. The chain recombines TRBV6-6 with TRBJ2-7; D may be TRBD1 (6 bases). This receptor was obtained from a middle-aged woman in good health. The DNA of the CDR3 is TGTGCCAGCAGAGGGACATCAAGGTACGAGCAGTACTTC. This translates into CASRGTSRYEQYF.